This TCR beta chain was found in a study of cytotoxic CD8 clonotypes in ibrutinib-treated CLL. This clone was observed at least ten times. In germline, CDR1 is PRHDT, CDR2 FYEKMQ (reference sequence). The CDR3 totals 15 residues. V was cut by 6 bases and J by 7 bases, with 21 bases left in between. Sequencing was designed to attain a depth spanning 1 in 200,000 to 1 in 1 million T cells. Only in-frame clones appear in the TCRdb table, and some are missing; sequencing was by immunoSEQ multiplex PCR. Of some 76,000 clones in the sample, approximately 87% are singletons; the top ten hold about two fifths.

The sequencing used PBMCs, collected after 24 months of ibrutinib treatment. The V and J genes are TRBV13 and TRBJ2-5; D gene uncertain. The receptor was isolated from a human donor with chronic lymphocytic leukemia. The CDR3 protein is CASSDGRVHPGTQYF. In DNA form, the CDR3 reads TGTGCCAGCAGTGATGGACGGGTCCACCCAGGGACCCAGTACTTC. Supplemented by reference TRBV13 and TRBJ2-5, the full variable domain reads AAGVIQSPRHLIKEKRETATLKCYPIPRHDTVYWYQQGPGQDPQFLISFYEKMQSDKGSIPDRFSAQQFSDYHSELNMSSLELGDSALYFCASSDGRVHPGTQYFGPGTRLLVL.